Sequencing of this T cell receptor (beta chain) was carried out in a study of post-analysis software for immune sequencing data. On the study more broadly: There were relapsing-remitting, secondary progressive and progressive-relapsing multiple sclerosis among the disease courses included.

Germline values: CDR1 KGHSH, CDR2 LQKENI. V dropped 6 bases and J dropped 1 base, with 18 bases sitting between them. The CDR3 loop spans 16 amino acids. This clonotype was counted only a few times. Its antigen is unknown. The TCR beta cDNA libraries contained unique molecular identifiers. Each CDR3 protein gets one entry after TCRdb re-called the PCR reads with MiXCR. The sample holds 700,000 to 900,000 distinct CDR3 sequences, approximately 44% seen once. Study-wide points: Patients had higher frequencies than controls of roughly 5 TRBV segments, including TRBV5-6, TRBV5-1 and TRBV20-1. F measure clustering grouped samples strongly by preparation batch.

The receptor's source is a girl between 5 and 17 years old with multiple sclerosis. Sequenced material: blood. The gene calls are TRBV18 and TRBJ1-1, with D perhaps matching TRBD1 (5 bases). CDR3 sequence reads: CASSGSQGYPNTEAFF. CDR3 sequence (DNA): TGTGCCAGCTCGGGTTCGCAGGGCTACCCGAACACTGAAGCTTTCTTT.